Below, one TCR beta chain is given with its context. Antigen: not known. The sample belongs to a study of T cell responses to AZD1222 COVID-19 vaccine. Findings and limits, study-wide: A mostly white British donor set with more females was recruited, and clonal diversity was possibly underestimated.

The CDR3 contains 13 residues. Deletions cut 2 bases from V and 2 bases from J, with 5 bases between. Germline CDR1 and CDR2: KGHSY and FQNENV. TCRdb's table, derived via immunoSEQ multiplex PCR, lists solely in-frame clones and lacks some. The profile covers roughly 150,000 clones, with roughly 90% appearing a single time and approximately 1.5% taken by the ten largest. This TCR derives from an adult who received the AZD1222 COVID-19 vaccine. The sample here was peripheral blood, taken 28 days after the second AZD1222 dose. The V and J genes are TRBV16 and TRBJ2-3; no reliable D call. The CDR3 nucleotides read TGTGCCAGCAGCCAAATATCCACAGATACGCAGTATTTT. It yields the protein CASSQISTDTQYF.